The TCR beta chain described here comes from a study of Ad26.COV2.S vaccination and SARS-CoV-2 variants. The overall study: In the COV1001 trial, the donor was in the Ad26.COV2.S arm. Ad26.COV2.S shots went into the muscle once or twice, 56 days apart.

A note on this clone: The antigen is unknown.

The CDR3 loop spans 15 amino acids. Germline V gene sequence: CDR1 SGHRS, CDR2 YFSETQ. The ends lost 3 bases at V and 1 base at J; junction bases unmatched: 5. Method: immunoSEQ multiplex PCR; TCRdb's copy keeps in-frame clones and lacks some. The profile shows some 340,000 clones, just over 85% of them singletons. General observations from the study: Placebo and vaccine recipients had non-spike TCR breadth that was similar.

Regarding treatment: roughly 19 received Ad26.COV2.S at low or high dose, single or two shots; roughly five received placebo; per-sample allocation not given. Collection of the samples took place on day 63 after the first injection of vaccine or placebo. This sequence joins TRBV5-1 and TRBJ2-3; 7 bases fit TRBD1. Material: peripheral blood, obtained in a trial of Ad26.COV2.S vaccine versus placebo. This clonotype originated in a person aged 18-60 years who received the Ad26.COV2.S COVID-19 vaccine or a placebo. The DNA of the CDR3 is TGCGCCAGCAGCTACAGGGGAGAGGGCACAGATACGCAGTATTTT. Encoded protein: CASSYRGEGTDTQYF.